This note documents a single TCR beta chain sequence. Authors' analysis steps: Reference gene primer amplification in the assay estimated nucleated cell counts. Repertoires were generated with immunoSEQ multiplex PCR, while TCRdb's copy carries only in-frame clones and drops some. The V and J calls and the clone size are those of that table, but D and trimming were determined from the DNA. The sample lists about 200,000 clones, 87% occurring once. The sample is drawn from a study of blood T cell repertoires in COVID-19. Across the study: Specimens from acute and convalescent COVID-19 originated in the United States, Italy and Spain. The analysed material was cDNA or gDNA that came from T cells, B-cell-depleted T cells, or PBMCs.

Sample: peripheral blood. This TCR derives from a man between 60 and 75 years old with active or convalescent COVID-19.

The CDR3 DNA reads TGCGCCAGCAGCGCGGGGACAGGGCATTACGAGCAGTACTTC. It yields the protein CASSAGTGHYEQYF. The chain is built from TRBV5-1 and TRBJ2-7, with 9 bases fitting TRBD1. Per germline, CDR1 SGHRS and CDR2 YFSETQ. The CDR3 length is 14 residues. After removal of 4 bases from V and 4 bases from J, the junction contained 6 bases not matched to a gene.